In this sample, the clone carrying this TCR beta chain turned up a few times. Its antigen is undetermined. A read error may be the cause here, since a much bigger clone is one base away. CDR1 is MDHEN, CDR2 SYDVKM, per germline. The length of the CDR3 is 13 residues. V was trimmed by 7 bases and J by 6 bases, leaving 16 bases between them. According to the study, TCR beta libraries were built with iRepertoire HTBI primers and CDR3-region Arm-PCR. TCRdb re-analysed the multiplex PCR reads in MiXCR, keeping a single row per CDR3 protein. In the table there are roughly 440,000 distinct CDR3 sequences, around 15% of which are singletons. This entry belongs to a study of regulatory T cells in long-lasting Graves disease. Time point defined: newly diagnosed GD, antithyroid drugs for less than 3 months. PBMC RNA was the source of the TCR library. General observations from the study: Persistent Graves' patients showed less TCR diversity than newly diagnosed ones.

This sample was also put to use in a study of T cells in Graves' hyperthyroidism and ophthalmopathy.

This clonotype originated in a woman aged 18-29 years with Graves disease. V and J are TRBV28 and TRBJ2-7, with D hard to call. This specimen was peripheral blood mononuclear cells (PBMCs), taken at new diagnosis, from a patient treated with antithyroid drugs. CDR3 region: CASTHSPGVEQYF. The CDR3 nucleotides read TGTGCCAGCACCCATAGCCCCGGCGTCGAGCAGTACTTC.